This T cell receptor beta chain originates from a study of human T cells and chemical hapten exposure. Study-wide results and limits: There was no change with DPC sensitization in TCRs above 1 in 1000 frequency. Expanded TCRs made up significantly more big CDR3 similarity clusters than controls did.

Time point reported: pre-sensitization, week 0. Stated treatment: therapeutic diphenylcyclopropenone sensitization with weekly scalp DPC. Staff drew blood before applying each patch test. In the library, unique molecular identifiers were attached to individual cDNA molecules. TCRdb independently ran MiXCR on the RACE reads; one entry per CDR3 protein. The sample has 89,000 or so distinct CDR3 sequences; 8.5% are singletons. Germline assignment: CDR1 MNHNY and CDR2 SVGAGI (reference sequence). The CDR3 sequence is 15 residues long. J lost 8 bases, V lost 0 bases, and 7 bases had no gene match. The table lists this clonotype with many counts. No antigen is known for it.

The rearrangement joins TRBV6-6 to TRBJ2-4, with 7 positions matching TRBD1. The sequencing used whole blood, collected in connection with sensitization to the hapten diphenylcyclopropenone (DPC). The TCR was taken from a man aged 35 to 55 with alopecia areata. Some clones in this sample may be carry-over from other donors' samples. The CDR3 region is CASSYSVDRADIQYF. CDR3 sequence (DNA): TGTGCCAGCAGTTACTCCGTCGACAGGGCTGACATTCAGTACTTC.